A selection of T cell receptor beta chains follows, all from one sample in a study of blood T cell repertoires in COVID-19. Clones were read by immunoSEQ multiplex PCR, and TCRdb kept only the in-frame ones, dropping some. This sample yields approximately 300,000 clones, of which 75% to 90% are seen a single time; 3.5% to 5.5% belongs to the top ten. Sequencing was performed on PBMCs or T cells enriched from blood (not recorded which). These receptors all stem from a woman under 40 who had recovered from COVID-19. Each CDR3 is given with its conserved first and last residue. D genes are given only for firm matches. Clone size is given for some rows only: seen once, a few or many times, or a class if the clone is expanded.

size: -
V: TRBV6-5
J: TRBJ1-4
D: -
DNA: TGTGCCAGCTCACAGGGACGGGAAAAACTGTTTTTT
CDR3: CASSQGREKLFF

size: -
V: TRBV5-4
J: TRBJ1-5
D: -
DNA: TGTGCCAGCAGCTCGGAGGGCGGTCAGCCCCAGCATTTT
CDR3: CASSSEGGQPQHF

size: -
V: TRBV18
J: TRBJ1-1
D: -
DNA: TGTGCCAGCTCACCGCGTTTGGACACTGAAGCTTTCTTT
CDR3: CASSPRLDTEAFF

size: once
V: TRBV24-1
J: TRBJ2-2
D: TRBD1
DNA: TGTGCCACCAGTGATCACAGGACAGGGGAACCCGGGGAGCTGTTTTTT
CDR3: CATSDHRTGEPGELFF

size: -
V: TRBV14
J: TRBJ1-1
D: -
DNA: TGTGCCAGCAGCCAACTGCAGGCCGAAGCTTTCTTT
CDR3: CASSQLQAEAFF

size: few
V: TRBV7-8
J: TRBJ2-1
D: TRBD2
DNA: TGTGCCAGCAGAGGGGAGGGTAGCGCTGCGTCTTATAATGAGCAGTTCTTC
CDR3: CASRGEGSAASYNEQFF

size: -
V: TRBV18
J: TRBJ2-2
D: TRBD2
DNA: TGTGCCAGCTCCCCCCTTAGCGGGAGTTCGAACACCGGGGAGCTGTTTTTT
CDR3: CASSPLSGSSNTGELFF

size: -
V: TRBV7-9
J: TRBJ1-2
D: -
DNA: TGTGCCAGCAGCTTAATTGGGCAGGGCTCTGGGATCTACTATGGCTACACCTTC
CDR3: CASSLIGQGSGIYYGYTF

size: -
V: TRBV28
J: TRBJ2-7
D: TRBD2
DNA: TGTGCCAGCAGTTTATTTCTAGCGGGGGGAGTAGAGCAGTACTTC
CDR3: CASSLFLAGGVEQYF

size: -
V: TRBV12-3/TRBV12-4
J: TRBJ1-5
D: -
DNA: TGTGCCAGCCGTTCGACAGTTCAGCCCCAGCATTTT
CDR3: CASRSTVQPQHF

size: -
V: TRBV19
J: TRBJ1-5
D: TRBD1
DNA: TGTGCCAGTAGTATGGACAGGAATTATCAGCCCCAGCATTTT
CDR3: CASSMDRNYQPQHF

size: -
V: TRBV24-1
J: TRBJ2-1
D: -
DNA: TGTGCCACCAGTCGAGCGACTGCTGAGCAGTTCTTC
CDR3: CATSRATAEQFF

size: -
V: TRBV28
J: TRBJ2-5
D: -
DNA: TGTGCCAGCAGCCTCCGGGAGACCCAGTACTTC
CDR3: CASSLRETQYF

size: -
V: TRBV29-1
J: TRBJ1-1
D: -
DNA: TGCAGCGCCGGACATAGGAACACTGAAGCTTTCTTT
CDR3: CSAGHRNTEAFF

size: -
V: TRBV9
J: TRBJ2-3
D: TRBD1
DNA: TGTGCCAGCTCGCTTCAAGGGACAGGGACAGATACGCAGTATTTT
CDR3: CASSLQGTGTDTQYF

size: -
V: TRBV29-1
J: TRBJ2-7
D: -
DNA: TGCAGCGTCCATGACGGGTTCTACGAGCAGTACTTC
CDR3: CSVHDGFYEQYF

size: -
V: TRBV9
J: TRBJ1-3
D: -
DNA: TGTGCCAGCAGCAGGGGCCCAGACTCTGGAAACACCATATATTTT
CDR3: CASSRGPDSGNTIYF

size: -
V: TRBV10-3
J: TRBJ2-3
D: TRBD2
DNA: TGTGCCATCAGTGACGGGACTAGCGGGGGGGCCACAGATACGCAGTATTTT
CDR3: CAISDGTSGGATDTQYF

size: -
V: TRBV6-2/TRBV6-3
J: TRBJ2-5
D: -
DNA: TGTGCCAGCAGTCGAGGGGAGACCCAGTACTTC
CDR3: CASSRGETQYF

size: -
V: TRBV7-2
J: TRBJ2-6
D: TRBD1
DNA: TGTGCCAGCAGCTTCCGGACAGGGGCTGGCTCTGGGGCCAACGTCCTGACTTTC
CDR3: CASSFRTGAGSGANVLTF

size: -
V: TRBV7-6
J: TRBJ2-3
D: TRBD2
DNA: TGTGCCAGCAGCTTACCCCGCCCAGGAGAGCGGGGGGGCCGGGTTAGCACAGATACGCAGTATTTT
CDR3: CASSLPRPGERGGRVSTDTQYF

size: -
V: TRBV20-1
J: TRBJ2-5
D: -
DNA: TGCAGTGCACTGTTCCAAGAGACCCAGTACTTC
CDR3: CSALFQETQYF

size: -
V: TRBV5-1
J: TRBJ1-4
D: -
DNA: TGCGCCAGCAGCTTGGGGGGACTGGGTGAAAAACTGTTTTTT
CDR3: CASSLGGLGEKLFF

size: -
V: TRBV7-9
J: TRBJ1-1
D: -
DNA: TGTGCCAGCAGCTTAGCGCGGGGGAACACTGAAGCTTTCTTT
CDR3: CASSLARGNTEAFF

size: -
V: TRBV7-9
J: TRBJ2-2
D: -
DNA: TGTGCCAGCACCCCTGACGGGTACACCGGGGAGCTGTTTTTT
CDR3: CASTPDGYTGELFF

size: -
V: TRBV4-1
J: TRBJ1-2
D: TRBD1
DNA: TGCGCCAGCAGCCAAGAGGACAGGGGGCGAGTTGGCTATGGCTACACCTTC
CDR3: CASSQEDRGRVGYGYTF

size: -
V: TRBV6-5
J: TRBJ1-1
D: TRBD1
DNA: TGTGCCAGCAACAGGGGGACGAACACTGAAGCTTTCTTT
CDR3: CASNRGTNTEAFF

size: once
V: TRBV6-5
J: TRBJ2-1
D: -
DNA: TGTGCCAGCAGTTACGGAGGAGTCTACAATGAGCAGTTCTTC
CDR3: CASSYGGVYNEQFF

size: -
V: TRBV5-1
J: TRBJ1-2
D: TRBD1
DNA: TGCGCCAGCAGCCGATGGGGGACAGAAAACTATGGCTACACCTTC
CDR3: CASSRWGTENYGYTF

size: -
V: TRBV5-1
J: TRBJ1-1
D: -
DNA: TGCGCCAGCAGCCTTCGGGACCGGGGGACTGAAGCTTTCTTT
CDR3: CASSLRDRGTEAFF

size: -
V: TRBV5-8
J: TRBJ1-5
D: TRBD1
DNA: TGTGCCAGCAGCTTACAGGGGGCTCGGAATCAGCCCCAGCATTTT
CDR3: CASSLQGARNQPQHF

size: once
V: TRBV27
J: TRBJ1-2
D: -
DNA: TGTGCCAGCAGTTTAGGTACGGGACTCAACTATGGCTACACCTTC
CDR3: CASSLGTGLNYGYTF

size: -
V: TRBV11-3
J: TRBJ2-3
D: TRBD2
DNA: TGTGCCAGCAGCCCCCGGACTAGCGGGGGAACAGATACGCAGTATTTT
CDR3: CASSPRTSGGTDTQYF

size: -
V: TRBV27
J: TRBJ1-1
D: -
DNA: TGTGCCAGCAGTTCGGGAACAGGGATCGGCACTGAAGCTTTCTTT
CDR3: CASSSGTGIGTEAFF